Listed below are T cell receptor beta chains from one sample, sequenced in a study of identical twins. TCRdb fed the 5' RACE reads into MiXCR, producing one record per CDR3 protein. The table records 700,000 to 950,000 distinct CDR3 sequences, about 12% of them present only once. These same records also appear under a second study, on yellow fever vaccine responses in identical twins.

The sample was PBMCs. These receptors came from a woman aged 18 to 35 in good health. The CDR3 runs from the conserved cysteine through the conserved F or W. The D gene is left open where the match is weak. A row's size may be missing; if present it is once, few, many or a size class.

abundance: few
len: 17
j_gene: TRBJ2-1
d_gene: .
v_gene: TRBV25-1
CDR3nt: TGTGCCAGCAGTGAAGACCAGCTGGTCGGCTCCTACAATGAGCAGTTCTTC
CDR3aa: CASSEDQLVGSYNEQFF

abundance: .
len: 15
j_gene: TRBJ2-3
d_gene: .
v_gene: TRBV4-2
CDR3nt: TGTGCCAGCAGTCGCTTAGCGGATTCCACAGATACGCAGTATTTT
CDR3aa: CASSRLADSTDTQYF

abundance: .
len: 15
j_gene: TRBJ2-7
d_gene: .
v_gene: TRBV20-1
CDR3nt: TGCAGTGCTAGAGATGACAGGGAGGTCTCCTACGAGCAGTACTTC
CDR3aa: CSARDDREVSYEQYF

abundance: .
len: 14
j_gene: TRBJ1-4
d_gene: .
v_gene: TRBV6-1
CDR3nt: TGTGCCAGCAGTGAAGGAACAGGGCGTCGATGGCTGTTTTTT
CDR3aa: CASSEGTGRRWLFF

abundance: many
len: 14
j_gene: TRBJ2-7
d_gene: TRBD1
v_gene: TRBV15
CDR3nt: TGTGCCACCAGCAGGACAGGGTCTGGATACGAGCAGTACTTC
CDR3aa: CATSRTGSGYEQYF

abundance: few
len: 14
j_gene: TRBJ1-5
d_gene: TRBD1
v_gene: TRBV4-2
CDR3nt: TGTGCCAGCAGCCCGAGACAGGGAGATCAGCCCCAGCATTTT
CDR3aa: CASSPRQGDQPQHF

abundance: .
len: 19
j_gene: TRBJ2-4
d_gene: TRBD2
v_gene: TRBV7-6
CDR3nt: TGTGCCAGCAGCCCAAAAGGGGGGACTAGCGGGTATCACAAAAACATTCAGTACTTC
CDR3aa: CASSPKGGTSGYHKNIQYF

abundance: few
len: 15
j_gene: TRBJ2-7
d_gene: .
v_gene: TRBV10-1
CDR3nt: TGCGCCAGCAGTGAGGGTTCGGCGGGAAACTACGAGCAGTACTTC
CDR3aa: CASSEGSAGNYEQYF

abundance: .
len: 14
j_gene: TRBJ1-2
d_gene: .
v_gene: TRBV5-8
CDR3nt: TGTGCCAGCAGCTTGGCAGGGTTTCTCTATGGCTACACCTTC
CDR3aa: CASSLAGFLYGYTF

abundance: many
len: 16
j_gene: TRBJ2-3
d_gene: .
v_gene: TRBV4-1
CDR3nt: TGCGCCAGCAGCCAAGGTTCTAGCTTCATCACAGATACGCAGTATTTT
CDR3aa: CASSQGSSFITDTQYF

abundance: few
len: 15
j_gene: TRBJ2-1
d_gene: TRBD2
v_gene: TRBV20-1
CDR3nt: TGCAGTGCCCCGGGGCGGGGGGCCCGGCACAGTGAGCAGTTCTTC
CDR3aa: CSAPGRGARHSEQFF

abundance: few
len: 13
j_gene: TRBJ2-7
d_gene: TRBD1
v_gene: TRBV19
CDR3nt: TGTGCCAGTAGTGACAGGGTTTTCTACGAGCAGTACTTC
CDR3aa: CASSDRVFYEQYF

abundance: .
len: 11
j_gene: TRBJ2-1
d_gene: .
v_gene: TRBV2
CDR3nt: TGTGCCAGCAGGACGAGAAGTGAGCAGTTCTTC
CDR3aa: CASRTRSEQFF